Following are 7 T cell receptor beta chains from one sample sequenced in a study of shared clonotypes between healthy human individuals. TCRdb's table, derived via immunoSEQ multiplex PCR, lists solely in-frame clones and lacks some. Here the sample spans some 2,500,000 clones, 80% to 95% being singletons. The sequenced sample was naive CD4+ T cells from PBMCs. As to subset: CD45RA+ positively selected. The receptors shown here come from a man aged 18 to 30 in good health. Some clones in this sample may be carry-over from other donors' samples.

This chain connects TRBV4-1 to TRBJ1-5, with D uncertain. Looked up from germline, CDR1 is MGHRA and CDR2 is YSYEKL. CDR3 length: 14 residues. V lost 4 bases, J lost 1 base, and 8 bases lay in between. For the CDR3, the DNA is TGCGCCAGCAGCCGTATACTCAGCAATCAGCCCCAGCATTTT. Translated, it gives CASSRILSNQPQHF.

As regards this clone: Other DNA variants within this sample encode the same CDR3. This chain links TRBV5-1 with TRBJ1-5; D remains ambiguous. CDR1 and CDR2 (germline): SGHRS, YFSETQ. The CDR3 is made up of 14 amino acids. Trimming stripped 4 bases from V and 5 bases from J, with 13 bases between. The chain's CDR3 is CASSLNTGDQPQHF. CDR3 sequence (DNA): TGCGCCAGCAGCCTCAACACGGGAGATCAGCCCCAGCATTTT.

The J gene is TRBJ1-6, the V gene TRBV27; TRBD1 agrees at 11 bases. The CDR3 runs 15 residues. CDR1 and CDR2 from the germline V gene are MNHEY and SMNVEV (reference sequence). The V and J ends lost 7 bases and 10 bases, in that order; junction bases with no gene match: 9. CDR3 in amino acids: CASKDRGRGVSPLHF. Written as DNA, the CDR3 is TGTGCCAGCAAGGACAGGGGGCGCGGGGTATCACCCCTCCACTTT.

This clone was detected only once. The CDR3 loop is CASVPRMAGAGEQYF. CDR3 DNA sequence: TGTGCCAGCGTTCCCAGAATGGCAGGGGCGGGCGAGCAGTACTTC. J is TRBJ2-7 and V is TRBV28; tentative D call: TRBD1 (6 bases). The V and J ends lost 8 bases and 6 bases respectively, with 23 bases between them. The CDR3 is 15 residues long. Germline lookup yields CDR1 MDHEN and CDR2 SYDVKM.

This clone was detected only a few times. This sequence joins TRBV5-1 and TRBJ1-1; a possible D gene is TRBD1 (6 bases). Trimming took 0 bases from V and 1 from J, leaving 10 bases between them. The CDR3 loop spans 15 amino acids. Germline V gives CDR1 SGHRS, CDR2 YFSETQ. CDR3: CASSLDRAANTEAFF. The CDR3 region has the DNA TGCGCCAGCAGCTTGGACAGGGCCGCGAACACTGAAGCTTTCTTT.

Worth noting for this clone: Other DNA variants within this sample encode the same CDR3. The rearrangement uses TRBV29-1 and TRBJ2-1; the D is unclear. V lost 4 bases and J 0 bases, leaving 10 bases between the germline ends. The CDR3 length is 14 residues. From germline, CDR1 is SQVTM and CDR2 ANQGSEA. For the CDR3, the DNA is TGCAGCGTTGGAGCGAGTAGCTCCTACAATGAGCAGTTCTTC. This codes for CSVGASSSYNEQFF.

The chain uses TRBV5-1 and TRBJ1-2, with TRBD1 matching over 10 bases. Germline CDR1 and CDR2: SGHRS and YFSETQ. V was pared by 4 bases and J by 7 bases, with 7 bases of the junction left unmatched. The length of the CDR3 is 14 residues. This CDR3 is CASSTPGQGPGYTF. CDR3 DNA sequence: TGCGCCAGCAGCACGCCGGGACAGGGGCCTGGCTACACCTTC.